These T cell receptor beta chains were read from a single sample in a study of OX40 agonist ivuxolimab in advanced cancers. Assay used: immunoSEQ multiplex PCR; TCRdb lists only in-frame clones, some missing. This repertoire shows more than 9,500 clones, 65% to 75% found once; its top ten account for about 12%. The sample was CD4+ or CD8+ T cells sorted from blood, taken in a trial of the OX40 agonist ivuxolimab. The receptors come from an adult with an advanced solid tumor such as melanoma, head and neck, liver or kidney cancer. CDR3s include the opening cysteine and the closing phenylalanine or tryptophan. D genes are given only for firm matches. Clone size appears in some rows only: once, few, many, or a class for an expanded clone.

clone size | J gene | V gene | D gene | CDR3 protein | CDR3 DNA
few | TRBJ2-7 | TRBV2 | TRBD2 | CASSETSFYEQYF | TGTGCCAGCAGTGAGACTAGCTTCTACGAGCAGTACTTC
- | TRBJ2-5 | TRBV5-6 | - | CASSRRLVETQYF | TGTGCCAGCAGCCGGAGGTTAGTTGAGACCCAGTACTTC
few | TRBJ1-6 | TRBV7-9 | TRBD1 | CASSLGTGGALGPLHF | TGTGCCAGCAGCTTAGGGACAGGGGGCGCCCTTGGACCCCTCCACTTT
- | TRBJ2-7 | TRBV18 | TRBD1 | CASSPLGGTVYEQYF | TGTGCCAGCTCACCACTGGGTGGGACAGTATACGAGCAGTACTTC
- | TRBJ2-7 | TRBV6-6 | - | CASSYGTPSYEQYF | TGTGCCAGCAGTTACGGGACACCCTCCTACGAGCAGTACTTC
- | TRBJ1-1 | TRBV7-9 | - | CASSPWGRLNTEAFF | TGTGCCAGCAGCCCCTGGGGACGGCTGAACACTGAAGCTTTCTTT
- | TRBJ1-1 | TRBV28 | - | CASSPGPSWGFF | TGTGCCAGCAGCCCTGGACCTTCCTGGGGTTTCTTT
- | TRBJ1-6 | TRBV4-1 | - | CASSQTVAENSPLHF | TGCGCCAGCAGCCAGACGGTGGCCGAGAATTCACCCCTCCACTTT
- | TRBJ2-7 | TRBV6-6 | - | CASSYGMESSYEQYF | TGTGCCAGCAGTTACGGGATGGAGAGCTCCTACGAGCAGTACTTC
few | TRBJ2-2 | TRBV19 | - | CASSPRVTETNTGELFF | TGTGCCAGTAGCCCTCGTGTGACAGAGACGAACACCGGGGAGCTGTTTTTT
- | TRBJ2-7 | TRBV9 | TRBD2 | CASSVAAGDLYEQYF | TGTGCCAGCAGCGTAGCTGCGGGAGACCTCTACGAGCAGTACTTC
- | TRBJ2-5 | TRBV28 | TRBD1 | CASSYTGGDETQYF | TGTGCCAGCAGTTATACAGGGGGCGACGAGACCCAGTACTTC
few | TRBJ1-4 | TRBV28 | TRBD1 | CASTLGPGQESEKLFF | TGTGCCAGCACCTTAGGCCCGGGACAGGAGTCTGAAAAACTGTTTTTT
- | TRBJ2-7 | TRBV2 | TRBD2 | CASSGGEVEQYF | TGTGCCAGCAGCGGGGGGGAGGTCGAGCAGTACTTC
- | TRBJ2-5 | TRBV7-8 | - | CASSPPGHAVTQYF | TGTGCCAGCAGCCCCCCGGGGCACGCGGTGACCCAGTACTTC
- | TRBJ2-7 | TRBV7-9 | - | CASRIGQHYEQYF | TGTGCCAGCAGGATCGGACAGCACTACGAGCAGTACTTC
- | TRBJ1-3 | TRBV7-9 | TRBD1 | CASRRQGGQARGNTIYF | TGTGCCAGCAGACGCCAGGGAGGACAGGCGCGAGGAAACACCATATATTTT
few | TRBJ2-1 | TRBV6-5 | - | CASSHNQRNEQFF | TGTGCCAGCAGTCACAACCAGAGGAATGAGCAGTTCTTC
once | TRBJ2-1 | TRBV27 | - | CASSFGDSYNEQFF | TGTGCCAGCAGTTTTGGAGACTCCTACAATGAGCAGTTCTTC
- | TRBJ2-1 | TRBV2 | - | CASSEAYGSSYNEQFF | TGTGCCAGCAGTGAAGCTTACGGCAGCTCCTACAATGAGCAGTTCTTC
- | TRBJ2-7 | TRBV6-6 | TRBD1 | CASSSGTGARHEQYF | TGTGCCAGCAGCTCCGGGACAGGGGCCCGCCACGAGCAGTACTTC
- | TRBJ2-7 | TRBV4-3 | - | CASSPETWGQSYEQYF | TGCGCCAGCAGCCCGGAAACGTGGGGGCAGTCCTACGAGCAGTACTTC
few | TRBJ2-7 | TRBV5-4 | - | CASSQEATSYEQYF | TGTGCCAGCAGCCAAGAGGCGACCTCCTACGAGCAGTACTTC
few | TRBJ2-7 | TRBV6-1 | - | CASRGRMSYEQYF | TGTGCCAGCCGGGGACGGATGTCCTACGAGCAGTACTTC
- | TRBJ2-1 | TRBV28 | - | CASTLVAGHNEQFF | TGTGCCAGCACCCTGGTGGCAGGCCACAATGAGCAGTTCTTC
- | TRBJ1-1 | TRBV13 | - | CASSLDLRNTEAFF | TGTGCCAGCAGCTTGGACCTTCGGAACACTGAAGCTTTCTTT
- | TRBJ1-1 | TRBV5-4 | - | CASSLGAGNTEAFF | TGTGCCAGCAGCCTAGGGGCGGGGAACACTGAAGCTTTCTTT
medium-sized | TRBJ2-7 | TRBV5-3 | - | CARSCPGHLSSYEQYF | TGTGCCAGAAGCTGCCCCGGACATTTAAGCTCCTACGAGCAGTACTTC
few | TRBJ2-7 | TRBV6-1 | - | CASSGLIQGSYEQYF | TGTGCCAGCAGTGGTTTAATTCAGGGTAGCTACGAGCAGTACTTC
- | TRBJ2-5 | TRBV28 | TRBD1 | CASSPIRDRKETQYF | TGTGCCAGCAGCCCAATCCGGGACAGGAAAGAGACCCAGTACTTC
- | TRBJ1-5 | TRBV5-6 | - | CASSLEGSWQPQHF | TGTGCCAGCAGCTTGGAGGGGTCGTGGCAGCCCCAGCATTTT
- | TRBJ2-3 | TRBV6-4 | - | CASSDGPSTDTQYF | TGTGCCAGCAGTGACGGCCCAAGCACAGATACGCAGTATTTT
once | TRBJ2-7 | TRBV27 | - | CASSWGVSYEQYF | TGTGCCAGCTCATGGGGGGTCTCCTACGAGCAGTACTTC
- | TRBJ2-3 | TRBV27 | - | CASSLLRDFRPGNTQYF | TGTGCCAGCAGTTTACTCCGGGACTTCCGTCCGGGCAATACGCAGTATTTT
- | TRBJ2-3 | TRBV21-1 | - | CASSGSGDTQYF | TGTGCCAGCAGTGGATCGGGAGATACGCAGTATTTT
- | TRBJ2-1 | TRBV5-8 | - | CASSLAGGEQFF | TGTGCCAGCAGCTTGGCCGGGGGTGAGCAGTTCTTC
- | TRBJ2-3 | TRBV9 | TRBD2 | CASSEGGASGTDTQYF | TGTGCCAGCAGCGAGGGAGGGGCTAGCGGGACAGATACGCAGTATTTT
- | TRBJ2-7 | TRBV4-1 | - | CASSQVSGLPYEQYF | TGCGCCAGCAGCCAAGTGAGCGGGTTGCCCTACGAGCAGTACTTC
- | TRBJ2-7 | TRBV5-1 | - | CASNTEQGVTEQYF | TGCGCCAGCAACACGGAACAGGGCGTAACCGAGCAGTACTTC
few | TRBJ2-1 | TRBV19 | - | CASSMYGPNEQFF | TGTGCCAGTAGTATGTACGGCCCTAATGAGCAGTTCTTC
medium-sized | TRBJ2-1 | TRBV6-1 | - | CASSEVRDWRNEQFF | TGTGCCAGCAGTGAAGTCCGGGATTGGCGGAATGAGCAGTTCTTC
- | TRBJ1-4 | TRBV11-2 | TRBD1 | CASSLSGQGWANEKLFF | TGTGCCAGCAGCTTGTCCGGACAGGGTTGGGCTAATGAAAAACTGTTTTTT
medium-sized | TRBJ2-7 | TRBV27 | - | CASSPNLGPYEQYF | TGTGCCAGCAGTCCTAATCTGGGCCCCTACGAGCAGTACTTC
once | TRBJ2-2 | TRBV7-9 | TRBD2 | CASSPGLVTGELFF | TGTGCCAGCAGCCCGGGACTAGTGACCGGGGAGCTGTTTTTT
- | TRBJ2-2 | TRBV6-5 | TRBD1 | CASNRGPRTGELFF | TGTGCCAGTAACAGGGGGCCGAGGACCGGGGAGCTGTTTTTT
- | TRBJ2-7 | TRBV29-1 | TRBD1 | CSAGTGAHEQYF | TGCAGCGCCGGGACAGGGGCCCACGAGCAGTACTTC
- | TRBJ2-3 | TRBV6-1 | - | CASCITRVGDTQYF | TGTGCCAGCTGCATCACAAGGGTTGGAGATACGCAGTATTTT
- | TRBJ1-5 | TRBV27 | - | CASSLGGMGPQHF | TGTGCCAGCAGCCTTGGGGGTATGGGCCCCCAGCATTTT
- | TRBJ1-3 | TRBV2 | TRBD1 | CASSGTGGGGWGGGNTIYF | TGTGCCAGCAGCGGCACAGGGGGCGGAGGATGGGGTGGTGGGAACACCATATATTTT
once | TRBJ1-4 | TRBV4-3 | TRBD1 | CASSQFTGGAEEKLFF | TGCGCCAGCAGCCAGTTCACAGGGGGCGCAGAAGAAAAACTGTTTTTT
- | TRBJ1-5 | TRBV6-6 | - | CASREGVYSNQPQHF | TGTGCCAGCAGAGAGGGGGTTTATAGCAATCAGCCCCAGCATTTT
- | TRBJ1-2 | TRBV28 | TRBD1 | CASSLLLQGRDGYTF | TGTGCCAGCAGTTTACTCCTACAGGGGCGGGATGGCTACACCTTC